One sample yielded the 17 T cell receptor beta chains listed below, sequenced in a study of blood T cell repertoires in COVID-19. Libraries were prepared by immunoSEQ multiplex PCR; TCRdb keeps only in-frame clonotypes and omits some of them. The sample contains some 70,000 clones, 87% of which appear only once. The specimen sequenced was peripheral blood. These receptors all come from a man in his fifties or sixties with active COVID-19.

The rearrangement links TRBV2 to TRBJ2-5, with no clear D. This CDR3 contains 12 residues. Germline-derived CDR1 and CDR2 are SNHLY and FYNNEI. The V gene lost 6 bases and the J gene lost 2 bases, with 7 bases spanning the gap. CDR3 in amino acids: CASRSEQETQYF. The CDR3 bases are TGTGCCAGCAGGTCGGAGCAAGAGACCCAGTACTTC.

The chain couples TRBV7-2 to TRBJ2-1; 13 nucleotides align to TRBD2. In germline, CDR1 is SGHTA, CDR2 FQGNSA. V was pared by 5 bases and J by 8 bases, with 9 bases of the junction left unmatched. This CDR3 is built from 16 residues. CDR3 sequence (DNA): TGTGCCAGCAGCAGTACTAGCGGGGGGGCCTGGGATGAGCAGTTCTTC. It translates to CASSSTSGGAWDEQFF.

The CDR3 nucleotides read TGTGCCAGTGGAGACGGAGCCAAAAACATTCAGTACTTC. This gives the protein CASGDGAKNIQYF. The J gene is TRBJ2-4, the V gene TRBV7-3; D is unclear. The CDR3 has 13 residues. V was clipped by 9 bases and J by 0 bases, with 9 bases between them. Germline V gene data show CDR1 as SGHTA and CDR2 as FQGTGA.

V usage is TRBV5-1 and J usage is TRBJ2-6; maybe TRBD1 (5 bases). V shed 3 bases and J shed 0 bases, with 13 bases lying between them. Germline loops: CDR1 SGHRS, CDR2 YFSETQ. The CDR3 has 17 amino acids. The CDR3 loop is CASSSPQDYSGANVLTF. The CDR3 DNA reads TGCGCCAGCAGCTCCCCACAGGATTACTCTGGGGCCAACGTCCTGACTTTC.

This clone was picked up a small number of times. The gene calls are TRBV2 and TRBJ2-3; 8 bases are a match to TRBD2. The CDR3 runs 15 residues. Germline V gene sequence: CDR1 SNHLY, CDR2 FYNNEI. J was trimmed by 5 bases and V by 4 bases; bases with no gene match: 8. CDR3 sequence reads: CASSGGGPEQDTQYF. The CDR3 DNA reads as TGTGCCAGCAGTGGCGGGGGGCCAGAGCAAGATACGCAGTATTTT. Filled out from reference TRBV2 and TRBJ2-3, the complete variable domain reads EPEVTQTPSHQVTQMGQEVILRCVPISNHLYFYWYRQILGQKVEFLVSFYNNEISEKSEIFDDQFSVERPDGSNFTLKIRSTKLEDSAMYFCASSGGGPEQDTQYFGPGTRLTVL.

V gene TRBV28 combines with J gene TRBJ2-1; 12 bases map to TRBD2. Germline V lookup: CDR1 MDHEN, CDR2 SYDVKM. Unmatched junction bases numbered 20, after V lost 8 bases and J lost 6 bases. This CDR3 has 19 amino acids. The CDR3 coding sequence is TGTGCCAGCTTTCCCCCCCGTGTGACTAGCGGGAGCAAGGTCAATGAGCAGTTCTTC. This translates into CASFPPRVTSGSKVNEQFF.

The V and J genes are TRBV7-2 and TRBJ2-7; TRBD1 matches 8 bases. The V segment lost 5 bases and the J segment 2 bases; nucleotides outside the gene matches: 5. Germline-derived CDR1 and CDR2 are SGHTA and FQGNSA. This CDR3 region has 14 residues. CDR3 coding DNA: TGTGCCAGCAGCCTCGGACAGGGCGCCTACGAGCAGTACTTC. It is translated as CASSLGQGAYEQYF.

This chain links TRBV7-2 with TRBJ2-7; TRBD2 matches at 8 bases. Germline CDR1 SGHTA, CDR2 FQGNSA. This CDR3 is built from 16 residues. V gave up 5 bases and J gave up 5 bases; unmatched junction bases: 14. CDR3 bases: TGTGCCAGCAGCATGGGGGTTTCGCGGGAGGCGGACGAGCAGTACTTC. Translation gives CASSMGVSREADEQYF.

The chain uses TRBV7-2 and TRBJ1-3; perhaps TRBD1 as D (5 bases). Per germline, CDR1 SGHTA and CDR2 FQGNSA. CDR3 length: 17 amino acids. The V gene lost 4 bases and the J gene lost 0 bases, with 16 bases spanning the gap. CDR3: CASSSRQRKPSGNTIYF. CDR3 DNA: TGTGCCAGCAGCTCCCGACAGAGAAAACCCTCTGGAAACACCATATATTTT.

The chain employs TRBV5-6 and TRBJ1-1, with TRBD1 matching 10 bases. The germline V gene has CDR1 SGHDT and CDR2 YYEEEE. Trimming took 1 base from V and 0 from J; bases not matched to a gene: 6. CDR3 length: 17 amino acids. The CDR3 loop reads CASSLTSGTGVNTEAFF. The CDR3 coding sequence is TGTGCCAGCAGCTTGACCTCCGGGACAGGGGTGAACACTGAAGCTTTCTTT.

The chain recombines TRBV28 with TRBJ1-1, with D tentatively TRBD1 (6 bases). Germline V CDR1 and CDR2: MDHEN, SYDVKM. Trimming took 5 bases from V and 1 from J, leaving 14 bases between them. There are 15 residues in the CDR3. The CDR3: CASSRRGRPNTEAFF. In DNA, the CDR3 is TGTGCCAGCAGTCGCAGGGGCCGACCGAACACTGAAGCTTTCTTT.

The CDR3, as DNA: TGTGCCAGCAGCGGCCCCGGGACAGGCTCCTACGAGCAGTACTTC. Encoded protein: CASSGPGTGSYEQYF. This chain links TRBV9 with TRBJ2-7, with 8 bases aligning to TRBD1. The CDR3 length is 15 residues. With 3 bases clipped from V and 0 bases from J, the junction kept 5 bases outside the gene matches. Germline V CDR1 and CDR2: SGDLS, YYNGEE.

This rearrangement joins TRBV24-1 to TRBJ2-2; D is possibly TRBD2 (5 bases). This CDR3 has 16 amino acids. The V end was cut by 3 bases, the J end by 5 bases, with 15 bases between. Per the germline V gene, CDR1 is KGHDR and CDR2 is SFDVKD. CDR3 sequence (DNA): TGTGCCACCAGTGATCCTGAGGGTGGGAAGACCGGGGAGCTGTTTTTT. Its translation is CATSDPEGGKTGELFF.

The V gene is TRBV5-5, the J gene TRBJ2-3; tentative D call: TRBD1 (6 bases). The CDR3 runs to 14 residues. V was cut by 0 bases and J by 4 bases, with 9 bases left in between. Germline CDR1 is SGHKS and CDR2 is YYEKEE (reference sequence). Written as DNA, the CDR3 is TGTGCCAGCAGCTTGGCCGGGACACCAGATACGCAGTATTTT. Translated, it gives CASSLAGTPDTQYF.

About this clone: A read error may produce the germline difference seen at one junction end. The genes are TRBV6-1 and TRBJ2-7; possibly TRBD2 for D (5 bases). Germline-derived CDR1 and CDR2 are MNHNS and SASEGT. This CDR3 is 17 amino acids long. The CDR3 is CASREGAVDPRIHEQYF. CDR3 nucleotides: TGTGCCAGCAGAGAAGGAGCGGTGGACCCTAGAATCCACGAGCAGTACTTC.

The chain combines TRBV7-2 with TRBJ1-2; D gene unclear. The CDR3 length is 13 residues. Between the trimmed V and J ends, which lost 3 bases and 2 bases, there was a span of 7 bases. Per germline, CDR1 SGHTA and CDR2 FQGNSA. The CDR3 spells CASSLELNYGYTF. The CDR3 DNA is TGTGCCAGCAGCTTGGAGCTGAACTATGGCTACACCTTC. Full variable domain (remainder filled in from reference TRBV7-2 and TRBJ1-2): GAGVSQSPSNKVTEKGKDVELRCDPISGHTALYWYRQSLGQGLEFLIYFQGNSAPDKSGLPSDRFSAERTGGSVSTLTIQRTQQEDSAVYLCASSLELNYGYTFGSGTRLTVV.

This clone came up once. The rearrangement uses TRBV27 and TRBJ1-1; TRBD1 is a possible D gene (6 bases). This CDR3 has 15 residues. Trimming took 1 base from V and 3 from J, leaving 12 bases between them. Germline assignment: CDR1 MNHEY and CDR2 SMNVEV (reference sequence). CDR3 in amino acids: CASSLLRRGDTEAFF. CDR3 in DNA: TGTGCCAGCAGTTTATTGCGCAGGGGCGACACTGAAGCTTTCTTT.